These 26 T cell receptor beta chains were sequenced from one sample in a study of blood T cell repertoires in COVID-19. The repertoire was sequenced with immunoSEQ multiplex PCR; TCRdb's copy has only in-frame clones and lacks some. The sample includes about 190,000 clones, around four fifths seen only once; the top ten take around 5.2%. Sequencing input: peripheral blood. The source is a woman aged 25 to 45 with acute or convalescent COVID-19.

This clone was seen a single time. The chain recombines TRBV5-4 with TRBJ2-7, with TRBD1 as a possible D gene (6 bases). V was clipped by 5 bases and J by 0 bases, with 12 bases between them. CDR3 length: 14 residues. Germline CDR1 and CDR2: SGHNT and YYREEE (reference sequence). The CDR3 protein is CASSHPGASYEQYF. The CDR3 nucleotides are TGTGCCAGCAGTCACCCAGGGGCCTCCTACGAGCAGTACTTC. Looking up the rest from reference TRBV5-4 and TRBJ2-7 gives the full variable domain: ETGVTQSPTHLIKTRGQQVTLRCSSQSGHNTVSWYQQALGQGPQFIFQYYREEENGRGNFPPRFSGLQFPNYSSELNVNALELDDSALYLCASSHPGASYEQYFGPGTRLTVT.

The chain is built from TRBV5-1 and TRBJ2-3, with D possibly being TRBD2 (6 bases). The V and J ends lost 7 bases and 6 bases respectively, with 18 bases between them. The germline V gene has CDR1 SGHRS and CDR2 YFSETQ. The CDR3 runs to 14 residues. The CDR3 reads CASCGDSYGDTQYF. Here the CDR3 DNA reads TGCGCCAGCTGTGGGGACTCGTACGGTGATACGCAGTATTTT.

The V and J genes are TRBV6-1 and TRBJ1-5, with D unresolved. The CDR3 covers 14 residues. V was pared by 1 base and J by 3 bases, with 7 bases between. CDR1 is MNHNS and CDR2 is SASEGT in the germline V gene. The DNA of the CDR3 is TGTGCCAGCAGTGAAGGGCAAAACAATCAGCCCCAGCATTTT. Residues: CASSEGQNNQPQHF.

The J gene is TRBJ2-2, the V gene TRBV2, with 12 bases identical to TRBD1. CDR3 length: 14 residues. J gave up 8 bases and V 7 bases, and 5 bases lay outside the gene matches. Germline CDR1 and CDR2: SNHLY and FYNNEI. DNA for the CDR3: TGTGCCAGCACCCGGGACAGGGGGCTAGGGGAGCTGTTTTTT. Protein sequence: CASTRDRGLGELFF.

V and J are TRBV5-4 and TRBJ2-5; TRBD2 matches at 10 bases. The CDR3 sequence is 18 residues long. V was pared by 0 bases and J by 2 bases, with 10 bases of the junction left unmatched. From germline, CDR1 is SGHNT and CDR2 YYREEE (reference sequence). Here the CDR3 reads CASSLARGLAGAQETQYF. The CDR3, as DNA: TGTGCCAGCAGCTTGGCAAGGGGGCTAGCGGGGGCACAAGAGACCCAGTACTTC.

The rearrangement links TRBV2 to TRBJ2-6, with D maybe TRBD2 (5 bases). The CDR3 spans 14 residues. From germline, CDR1 is SNHLY and CDR2 FYNNEI. The V end was cut by 5 bases, the J end by 3 bases, with 8 bases between. The CDR3 loop reads CASSRGGGANVLTF. The CDR3 nucleotides are TGTGCCAGCAGTCGAGGAGGTGGGGCCAACGTCCTGACTTTC. The variable domain in full, completed from reference TRBV2 and TRBJ2-6, reads EPEVTQTPSHQVTQMGQEVILRCVPISNHLYFYWYRQILGQKVEFLVSFYNNEISEKSEIFDDQFSVERPDGSNFTLKIRSTKLEDSAMYFCASSRGGGANVLTFGAGSRLTVL.

The gene calls are TRBV11-2 and TRBJ1-2; 10 nucleotides agree with TRBD1. The V segment lost 5 bases and the J segment 4 bases; nucleotides outside the gene matches: 10. CDR1 and CDR2 (germline): SGHAT, FQNNGV. The CDR3 totals 16 residues. The CDR3 here is CASSGPTGGSLYGYTF. DNA for the CDR3: TGTGCCAGCAGCGGACCGACAGGGGGCTCGCTCTATGGCTACACCTTC.

The gene calls are TRBV6-1 and TRBJ1-2, with a possible D match to TRBD1 (5 bases). This CDR3 contains 12 residues. Germline values: CDR1 MNHNS, CDR2 SASEGT. Deletions cut 3 bases from V and 4 bases from J, with 6 bases between. CDR3 amino acids: CASSDRVYGYTF. Written as DNA, the CDR3 is TGTGCCAGCAGTGACAGGGTCTATGGCTACACCTTC.

This chain's CDR3 is CASSYGATGANVLTF. As DNA, the CDR3 is TGTGCCAGCAGTTACGGGGCCACTGGGGCCAACGTCCTGACTTTC. The chain carries TRBV6-5 and TRBJ2-6, with D maybe TRBD1 (5 bases). There are 15 residues in the CDR3. Trimming removed 2 bases at V and 2 bases at J, with 7 bases between. The germline V gene has CDR1 MNHEY and CDR2 SVGAGI.

CDR3: CASSLSRTSNEQFF. The CDR3 region has the DNA TGTGCCAGCAGTTTAAGCCGGACTAGCAATGAGCAGTTCTTC. V gene TRBV27 combines with J gene TRBJ2-1, with TRBD2 identical over 7 bases. Germline trimming cut 2 bases from V and 6 bases from J; bases unmatched to any gene: 4. The germline V gene has CDR1 MNHEY and CDR2 SMNVEV (reference sequence). The CDR3 is 14 amino acids.

The chain couples TRBV6-4 to TRBJ2-2; D perhaps matches TRBD2 (5 bases). V lost 6 bases, J lost 2 bases, and 10 bases lay in between. The germline V gene has CDR1 MRHNA and CDR2 SNTAGT. The CDR3 contains 14 residues. CDR3 residues: CASSGDRNTGELFF. The CDR3 nucleotides read TGTGCCAGCAGCGGGGATAGAAACACCGGGGAGCTGTTTTTT.

This chain links TRBV6-2 or TRBV6-3 with TRBJ2-7, with TRBD2 identical over 7 bases. V lost 2 bases to trimming and J lost 3 bases; unmatched junction nucleotides: 10. The CDR3 sequence is 16 residues long. Germline V gene lookup returns CDR1 MNHEY and CDR2 SVGEGT. DNA for the CDR3: TGTGCCAGCAGTTACGGGGCGGGAGCGCAATACTACGAGCAGTACTTC. Its translation is CASSYGAGAQYYEQYF.

The V call is TRBV25-1, the J call TRBJ1-4; D unclear. CDR3 length: 12 amino acids. Germline-derived CDR1 and CDR2 are MGHDK and SYGVNS. The V and J ends lost 3 bases and 6 bases respectively, with 5 bases between them. The CDR3, as DNA: TGTGCCAGCAGTGAGCGGGATGAAAAACTGTTTTTT. It yields the protein CASSERDEKLFF.

The rearrangement links TRBV30 to TRBJ1-2; 7 nucleotides line up with TRBD1. Germline CDR1 and CDR2: GTSNPN and SVGIG (reference sequence). V dropped 2 bases and J dropped 7; count of bases not matched to a gene: 10. The CDR3 totals 14 residues. CDR3 region: CAWSQEDRVGGYTF. CDR3 in DNA: TGTGCCTGGAGTCAAGAAGACAGGGTGGGTGGCTACACCTTC.

This clone was picked up one time. The gene calls are TRBV28 and TRBJ1-1; no definite D call. The germline V gene encodes CDR1 MDHEN and CDR2 SYDVKM. V lost 6 bases, J lost 7 bases, and 15 bases lay in between. CDR3 length: 13 amino acids. CDR3 region: CASRTGIPLEAFF. The CDR3 DNA reads TGTGCCAGCAGGACCGGGATCCCCCTTGAAGCTTTCTTT.

This clone occurred a few times. The rearrangement links TRBV6-5 to TRBJ1-1; 8 bases fit TRBD1. Germline CDR1 and CDR2: MNHEY and SVGAGI. The CDR3 is 15 amino acids. J was trimmed by 1 base and V by 11 bases; bases with no gene match: 12. CDR3 loop: CAGTTAGTGNTEAFF. CDR3 sequence (DNA): TGTGCCGGCACAACTGCCGGGACAGGGAACACTGAAGCTTTCTTT.

The chain is built from TRBV7-2 and TRBJ1-6; perhaps TRBD1 as D (5 bases). The V gene's germline CDR1 is SGHTA and CDR2 FQGNSA. CDR3 length: 15 residues. Trimming took 1 base from V and 9 from J, leaving 13 bases between them. This CDR3 reads CASSLGQGAGSPLHF. Written as DNA, the CDR3 is TGTGCCAGCAGCTTAGGGCAGGGTGCTGGTTCACCCCTCCACTTT.

Turning to this clone: The same CDR3 arises from other DNA sequences in this sample as well. The genes are TRBV28 and TRBJ1-5; D is possibly TRBD1 (5 bases). Deletions cut 7 bases from V and 5 bases from J, with 12 bases between. This CDR3 has 13 residues. Germline CDR1 and CDR2: MDHEN and SYDVKM. The CDR3 sequence: CASNRWGDQPQHF. CDR3 nucleotide sequence: TGTGCCAGCAACCGATGGGGGGATCAGCCCCAGCATTTT.

The chain uses TRBV30 and TRBJ1-4, with TRBD1 matching 7 bases. Germline-derived CDR1 and CDR2 are GTSNPN and SVGIG (reference sequence). With V trimmed by 0 bases and J by 7 bases, 2 bases remained unmatched. The CDR3 runs 13 residues. The CDR3 bases are TGTGCCTGGAGTGTTAACAGGGGTGAAAAACTGTTTTTT. Translated: CAWSVNRGEKLFF. Variable domain in full (rest from reference TRBV30 and TRBJ1-4): SQTIHQWPATLVQPVGSPLSLECTVEGTSNPNLYWYRQAAGRGLQLLFYSVGIGQISSEVPQNLSASRPQDRQFILSSKKLLLSDSGFYLCAWSVNRGEKLFFGSGTQLSVL.

The J gene is TRBJ2-1, the V gene TRBV30; TRBD2 matches at 14 bases. Germline V gene data show CDR1 as GTSNPN and CDR2 as SVGIG (reference sequence). Losses at the gene ends were 7 bases for V and 7 bases for J; bases not matched to a gene: 6. This CDR3 is 14 amino acids long. As DNA, the CDR3 is TGTGCCTACCTGACTAGCGGGAGGGCGAATGAGCAGTTCTTC. As protein: CAYLTSGRANEQFF.

The chain's CDR3 is CASSDSAGGRDEQFF. In DNA, the CDR3 is TGTGCCAGCAGTGACTCAGCGGGTGGGAGGGATGAGCAGTTCTTC. V and J are TRBV6-4 and TRBJ2-1; TRBD2 matches at 7 bases. V dropped 0 bases and J dropped 8; count of bases not matched to a gene: 7. The CDR3 has 15 amino acids. Per germline, CDR1 MRHNA and CDR2 SNTAGT.

This chain links TRBV7-2 with TRBJ1-2; D gene uncertain. The germline V gene encodes CDR1 SGHTA and CDR2 FQGNSA. The CDR3 is made up of 12 amino acids. Trimming shortened V by 5 bases and J by 0 bases, and 4 bases separated the two germline ends. The CDR3 DNA reads TGTGCCAGCAGCATCACTAACTATGGCTACACCTTC. Translation: CASSITNYGYTF.

The V and J genes are TRBV27 and TRBJ1-1; D gene unclear. Germline CDR1 and CDR2: MNHEY and SMNVEV (reference sequence). The V end lost 7 bases, the J end lost 0 bases, and 12 bases lay between the germline ends. CDR3 length: 14 amino acids. The CDR3 protein is CASNQARMNTEAFF. CDR3 coding DNA: TGTGCCAGCAATCAGGCGAGAATGAACACTGAAGCTTTCTTT.

The V gene is TRBV2, the J gene TRBJ1-5; 7 nucleotides match TRBD1. Germline CDR1 SNHLY, CDR2 FYNNEI. J lost 4 bases, V lost 5 bases, and 2 bases had no gene match. This CDR3 spans 13 amino acids. CDR3 nucleotide sequence: TGTGCCAGCAGTCAGGACAGGAATCAGCCCCAGCATTTT. Translated: CASSQDRNQPQHF.

This sequence joins TRBV27 and TRBJ2-3, with 10 bases aligning to TRBD2. From germline, CDR1 is MNHEY and CDR2 SMNVEV (reference sequence). J lost 2 bases, V lost 9 bases, and 5 bases had no gene match. The CDR3 is made up of 14 amino acids. This CDR3 is CASSSGGYTDTQYF. CDR3 DNA sequence: TGTGCCAGTAGTAGCGGGGGGTACACAGATACGCAGTATTTT.

V gene TRBV28 combines with J gene TRBJ1-1; 7 bases match TRBD1. This CDR3 comprises 13 residues. The germline V gene encodes CDR1 MDHEN and CDR2 SYDVKM. The V segment lost 6 bases and the J segment 6 bases; nucleotides outside the gene matches: 7. The CDR3 loop reads CASSPPGGSEAFF. The CDR3 DNA reads as TGTGCCAGCAGCCCCCCAGGGGGATCTGAAGCTTTCTTT. The full variable domain, with the rest looked up from reference TRBV28 and TRBJ1-1, is DVKVTQSSRYLVKRTGEKVFLECVQDMDHENMFWYRQDPGLGLRLIYFSYDVKMKEKGDIPEGYSVSREKKERFSLILESASTNQTSMYLCASSPPGGSEAFFGQGTRLTVV.